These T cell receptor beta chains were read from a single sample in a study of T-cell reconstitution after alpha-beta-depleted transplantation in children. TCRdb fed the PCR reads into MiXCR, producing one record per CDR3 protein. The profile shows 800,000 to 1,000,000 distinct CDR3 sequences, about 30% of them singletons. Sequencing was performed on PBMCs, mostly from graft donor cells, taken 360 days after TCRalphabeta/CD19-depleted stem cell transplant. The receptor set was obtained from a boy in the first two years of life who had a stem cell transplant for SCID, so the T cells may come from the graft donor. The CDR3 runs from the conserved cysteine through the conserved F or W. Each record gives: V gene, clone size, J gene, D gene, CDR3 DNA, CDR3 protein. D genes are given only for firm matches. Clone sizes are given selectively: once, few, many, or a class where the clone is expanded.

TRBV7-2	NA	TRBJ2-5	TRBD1	TGTGCCAGCAGCAAAGGACAGGTCCAAGAGACCCAGTACTTC	CASSKGQVQETQYF
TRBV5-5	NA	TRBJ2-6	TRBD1	TGTGCCAGCAGCTTGGTGGCGACAGGGGCCTCTGGGGCCAACGTCCTGACTTTC	CASSLVATGASGANVLTF
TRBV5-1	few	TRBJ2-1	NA	TGCGCCAGCAGCCCGGAAACAGGGAGCAATGAGCAGTTCTTC	CASSPETGSNEQFF
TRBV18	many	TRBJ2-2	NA	TGTGCCAGCTCACCCTCGAACACCGGGGAGCTGTTTTTT	CASSPSNTGELFF
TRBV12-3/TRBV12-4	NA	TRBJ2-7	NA	TGTGCCAGCAGCTCTGGGCCGGGAACCTACGAGCAGTACTTC	CASSSGPGTYEQYF
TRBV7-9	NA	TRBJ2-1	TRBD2	TGTGCCAGCAGCTTAGGGGGACTACTCTACAATGAGCAGTTCTTC	CASSLGGLLYNEQFF
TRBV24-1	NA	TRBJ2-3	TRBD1	TGTGCCACCAGTCATCCCGGGACAGGGACAGATACGCAGTATTTT	CATSHPGTGTDTQYF
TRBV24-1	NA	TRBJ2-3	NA	TGTGCCACCAGTGATCCTACATCACCTAGCACAGATACGCAGTATTTT	CATSDPTSPSTDTQYF
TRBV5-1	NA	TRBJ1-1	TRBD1	TGCGCCAGCAGCTGGAGGACAGGCGGAGGCACTGAAGCTTTCTTT	CASSWRTGGGTEAFF
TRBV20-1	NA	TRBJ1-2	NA	TGCAGTGCGACCCTGTCCGTGGTAGGGGGCTACACCTTC	CSATLSVVGGYTF
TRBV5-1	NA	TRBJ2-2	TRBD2	TGCGCCAGCAGCTTGTTCTGGCGGGGGGCGAACACCGGGGAGCTGTTTTTT	CASSLFWRGANTGELFF
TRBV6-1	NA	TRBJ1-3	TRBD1	TGTGCCAGCAGAACTATCGACAGGGGGGCTGGAAACACCATATATTTT	CASRTIDRGAGNTIYF
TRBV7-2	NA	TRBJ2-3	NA	TGTGCCAGCAGCTTAGTCTGGGGGGGCTCAGATACGCAGTATTTT	CASSLVWGGSDTQYF
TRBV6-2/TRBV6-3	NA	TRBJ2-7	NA	TGTGCCAGCAGTTACTCCTCGCCCGACTACGAGCAGTACTTC	CASSYSSPDYEQYF
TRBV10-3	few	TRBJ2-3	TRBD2	TGTGCCATCAGTGACCAGCGGGGCTCCGATACGCAGTATTTT	CAISDQRGSDTQYF
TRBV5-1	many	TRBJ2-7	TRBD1	TGCGCCAGCAGCTTGTATCGGACAGGTGGCGAGCAGTACTTC	CASSLYRTGGEQYF
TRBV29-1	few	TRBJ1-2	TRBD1	TGCAGCGTCCAACAGGGGGCCACTTATGGCTACACCTTC	CSVQQGATYGYTF
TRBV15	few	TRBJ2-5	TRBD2	TGTGCCACCAGCAGAGGAACGTCGGCTAGCGGGGGTGGAGAGACCCAGTACTTC	CATSRGTSASGGGETQYF
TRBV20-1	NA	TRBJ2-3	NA	TGCAGTGCTAGTTTGGGATCCACTAGCACAGATACGCAGTATTTT	CSASLGSTSTDTQYF
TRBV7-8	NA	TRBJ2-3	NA	TGTGCCAGCAGCTTAGCGGGGGCGTATACGCAGTATTTT	CASSLAGAYTQYF
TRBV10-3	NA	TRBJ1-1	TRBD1	TGTGCCACCCGGACGAGTCCCGGGACAGCCAAAGCTTTCTTT	CATRTSPGTAKAFF
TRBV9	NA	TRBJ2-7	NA	TGTGCCAGCAGCGTAGACCCTTCGAGCCGGGAGCAGTACTTC	CASSVDPSSREQYF
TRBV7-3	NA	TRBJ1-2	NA	TGTGCCAGACCTGGAGGCTATGGCTACACCTTC	CARPGGYGYTF
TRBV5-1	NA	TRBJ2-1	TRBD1	TGCGCCAGCAGCCTCGTTTCGGGACAGGCCTACAATGAGCAGTTCTTC	CASSLVSGQAYNEQFF
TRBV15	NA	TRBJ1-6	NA	TGTGCCACCAGCAGTGGACGGGATAATTCACCCCTCCACTTT	CATSSGRDNSPLHF
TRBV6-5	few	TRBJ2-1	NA	TGTGCCAGCAGTTACACCGACTCTCCTTTGGTAGATGAGCAGTTCTTC	CASSYTDSPLVDEQFF
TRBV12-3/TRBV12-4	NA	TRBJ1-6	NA	TGTGCCAGCAGGGACGGTAATTCACCCCTCCACTTT	CASRDGNSPLHF
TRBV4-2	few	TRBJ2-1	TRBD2	TGTGCCAGCAGCCAAGAAGTAGGGGAGGGTTTGGGCGAGCAGTTCTTC	CASSQEVGEGLGEQFF
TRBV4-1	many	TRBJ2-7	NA	TGCGCCAGCAGCCAAGATTGGGGGCTGAGCAGGGACGAGCAGTACTTC	CASSQDWGLSRDEQYF
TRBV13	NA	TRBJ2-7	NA	TGTGCCAGCAGCTTACCCAGGGACGGGGACTACGAGCAGTACTTC	CASSLPRDGDYEQYF
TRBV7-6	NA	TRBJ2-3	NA	TGTGCCAGCAGCTTTCCTACCTCTGCTCCGCAGTATTTT	CASSFPTSAPQYF
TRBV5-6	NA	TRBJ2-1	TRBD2	TGTGCCAGCAGCTTGGCCGAGGTGAGCGGGGCGAGCTCCTACAATGAGCAGTTCTTC	CASSLAEVSGASSYNEQFF
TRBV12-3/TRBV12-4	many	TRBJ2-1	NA	TGTGCCAGCAGTTTAGTCGGCCACTGGAATGAGCAGTTCTTC	CASSLVGHWNEQFF
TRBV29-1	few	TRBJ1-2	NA	TGCAGCGTTGCCGGGACCTTGTCTTCATTCTTC	CSVAGTLSSFF
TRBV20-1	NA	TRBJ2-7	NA	TGCAGTGCGAGAGACTGGAGCTCCTACGAGCAGTACTTC	CSARDWSSYEQYF
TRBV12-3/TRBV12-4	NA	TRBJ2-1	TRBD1	TGTGCCAGCAGTGTAGGACAGGGACTCTACAATGAGCAGTTCTTC	CASSVGQGLYNEQFF
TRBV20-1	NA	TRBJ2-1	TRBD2	TGCAGTGCAAGAACGGGGGGGTACTGGATTAATGAGCAGTTCTTC	CSARTGGYWINEQFF
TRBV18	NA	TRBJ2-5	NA	TGTGCCAGCTCACGTAGGGACACAAAGTACCAAGAGACCCAGTACTTC	CASSRRDTKYQETQYF
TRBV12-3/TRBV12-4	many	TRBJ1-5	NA	TGTGCCAGCAGTTTATGGGGGAGCAATCAGCCCCAGCATTTT	CASSLWGSNQPQHF
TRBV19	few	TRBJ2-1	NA	TGTGCCAGTAGTAGACGCGGGCTAGAATTCTACAATGAGCAGTTCTTC	CASSRRGLEFYNEQFF
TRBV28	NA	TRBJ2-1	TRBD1	TGTGCGCTCGGGACAGGGAAAAAGGATGAGCAGTTCTTC	CALGTGKKDEQFF
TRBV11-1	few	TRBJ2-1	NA	TGTGCCAGCAGCTTCCCAGGGGGGAGGAACAATGAGCAGTTCTTC	CASSFPGGRNNEQFF
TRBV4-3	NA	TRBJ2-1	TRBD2	TGCGCCAGCAGCCAAGTAGCGGGGGGGCGAGATGAGCAGTTCTTC	CASSQVAGGRDEQFF
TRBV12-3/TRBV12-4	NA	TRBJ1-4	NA	TGTGCCAGCAGTCGATTCCAGGGAAGCAATGAAAAACTGTTTTTT	CASSRFQGSNEKLFF
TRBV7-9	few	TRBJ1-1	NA	TGTGCCAGCAGCTCCGATGCCGCGAACACTGAAGCTTTCTTT	CASSSDAANTEAFF
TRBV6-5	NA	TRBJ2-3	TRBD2	TGTGCCAGCAGTAACCTAGCGGGGGGCGGAAGGCATACGCAGTATTTT	CASSNLAGGGRHTQYF
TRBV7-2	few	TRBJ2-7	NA	TGTGCCAGCAGGCCCCAGGGAGTGGAAACCTACGAGCAGTACTTC	CASRPQGVETYEQYF
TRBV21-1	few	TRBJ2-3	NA	TGTGCCAGCAGCAAAGAGGCAGATACGCAGTATTTT	CASSKEADTQYF
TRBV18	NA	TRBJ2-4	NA	TGTGCCAGCTCACGGGCTATAGCCAAAAACATTCAGTACTTC	CASSRAIAKNIQYF
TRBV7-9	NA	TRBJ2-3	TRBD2	TGTGCCAGCAGCTGGACTAGTCCGCAAGATACGCAGTATTTT	CASSWTSPQDTQYF
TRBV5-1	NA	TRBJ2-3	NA	TGCGCCAGCAGCTTGGTCAAACAGACTAGCACAGATACGCAGTATTTT	CASSLVKQTSTDTQYF
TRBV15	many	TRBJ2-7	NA	TGTGCCACCAGCAGAGATCGAGGTGGCTACGAGCAGTACTTC	CATSRDRGGYEQYF